This is a list of T cell receptor beta chains from one sample in a study of beta chain features in type 1 diabetes. Clones were read by immunoSEQ multiplex PCR, and TCRdb kept only the in-frame ones, dropping some. The table records 120,000 to 150,000 clones, under 11% of them present only once. Sequencing input: naive CD4+ T cells from blood. Every receptor here comes from a man aged 18 to 29 in good health. The CDR3 runs from the conserved cysteine through the conserved F or W. The D gene is left open where the match is weak. Clone sizes are given selectively: once, few, many, or a class where the clone is expanded.

V	D	size	J	CDR3	DNA
TRBV7-2	NA	few	TRBJ2-5	CASSSRETSNGGTQYF	TGTGCCAGCAGCTCCCGGGAAACTTCAAACGGGGGAACCCAGTACTTC
TRBV7-2	TRBD2	few	TRBJ2-2	CASSLEKTSGTGELFF	TGTGCCAGCAGCTTAGAGAAGACTAGCGGCACCGGGGAGCTGTTTTTT
TRBV2	TRBD1	few	TRBJ1-2	CASSMLGQINYGYTF	TGTGCCAGCAGTATGCTGGGACAGATAAACTATGGCTACACCTTC
TRBV7-2	NA	NA	TRBJ2-7	CASSLNAGTYEQYF	TGTGCCAGCAGCTTAAACGCCGGGACCTACGAGCAGTACTTC
TRBV29-1	TRBD1	few	TRBJ2-7	CSVRQGGSYEQYF	TGCAGCGTCAGACAGGGGGGCTCCTACGAGCAGTACTTC
TRBV19	NA	few	TRBJ1-2	CASSTWTAMPAGYTF	TGTGCCAGTAGTACCTGGACAGCCATGCCAGCGGGCTACACCTTC
TRBV19	TRBD2	few	TRBJ2-2	CASSTGLAGVRNTGELFF	TGTGCCAGTAGTACGGGACTAGCGGGGGTTCGGAACACCGGGGAGCTGTTTTTT
TRBV27	TRBD1	NA	TRBJ2-7	CASSLGTGGRYEQYF	TGTGCCAGCAGTTTAGGGACAGGGGGGAGGTACGAGCAGTACTTC
TRBV29-1	TRBD1	once	TRBJ1-1	CSVQSGGQGLTEAFF	TGCAGCGTCCAAAGCGGGGGACAGGGACTCACTGAAGCCTTCTTT
TRBV19	TRBD1	NA	TRBJ2-2	CASRRGPNTGELFF	TGTGCCAGTAGGAGGGGGCCGAACACCGGGGAGCTGTTTTTT
TRBV6-6	TRBD2	few	TRBJ2-5	CAGGGYGETQYF	TGTGCCGGGGGGGGGTATGGAGAGACCCAGTACTTC
TRBV7-9	NA	few	TRBJ2-2	CASSYPTGSNAGELFF	TGTGCCAGCAGCTACCCCACCGGGAGTAACGCCGGGGAGCTGTTTTTT
TRBV9	TRBD1	NA	TRBJ1-5	CASSVGTGSNQPQHF	TGTGCCAGCAGCGTGGGGACAGGGAGCAATCAGCCCCAGCATTTT
TRBV29-1	NA	NA	TRBJ2-3	CSAGGGGSSTDTQYF	TGCAGCGCCGGAGGCGGGGGCTCTAGCACAGATACGCAGTATTTT
TRBV5-1	TRBD1	few	TRBJ1-3	CASSLEGASGNTIYF	TGCGCCAGCAGCTTGGAGGGGGCCTCTGGAAACACCATATATTTT
TRBV28	NA	many	TRBJ1-6	CASRPEGEGSPLHF	TGTGCCAGCAGACCCGAGGGTGAGGGATCACCCCTCCACTTT
TRBV5-6	NA	NA	TRBJ2-2	CASSLVSADTGELFF	TGTGCCAGCAGCTTGGTTAGCGCCGACACCGGGGAGCTGTTTTTT
TRBV7-2	NA	NA	TRBJ1-5	CTSSLAEGVSNQPQHF	TGTACCAGCAGCTTAGCAGAGGGAGTGAGCAATCAGCCCCAGCATTTT
TRBV28	TRBD1	many	TRBJ1-2	CASRRDSYGYTF	TGTGCCAGCAGGCGGGACAGCTATGGCTACACCTTC
TRBV5-1	TRBD1	few	TRBJ2-7	CASSLSGGTYEQYF	TGCGCCAGCAGCTTGTCAGGGGGAACCTACGAGCAGTACTTC
TRBV7-6	NA	NA	TRBJ1-5	CASSLKGDQPQHF	TGTGCCAGCAGCTTAAAAGGAGATCAGCCCCAGCATTTT
TRBV5-1	TRBD2	few	TRBJ2-3	CASRSLAGGRTDTQYF	TGCGCCAGCAGGTCCCTAGCGGGGGGCCGCACAGATACGCAGTATTTT
TRBV7-9	TRBD2	NA	TRBJ2-7	CASSRGLAASQVEQYF	TGTGCCAGCAGCCGGGGACTAGCGGCCTCCCAGGTCGAGCAGTACTTC
TRBV5-1	NA	NA	TRBJ2-7	CASSLAGLSYEQYF	TGCGCCAGCAGCTTGGCCGGTCTCTCCTACGAGCAGTACTTC
TRBV20-1	TRBD1	NA	TRBJ2-3	CSARDRVMQYF	TGCAGTGCTCGGGACAGGGTTATGCAGTATTTT
TRBV6-6	NA	few	TRBJ2-1	CASSPGWIIHNEQFF	TGTGCCAGCAGTCCCGGGTGGATTATCCACAATGAGCAGTTCTTC
TRBV6-6	TRBD2	NA	TRBJ2-5	CASSYGASGETQYF	TGTGCCAGCAGTTACGGGGCTAGCGGGGAGACCCAGTACTTC
TRBV28	TRBD1	NA	TRBJ1-5	CASSRGQGNQPQHF	TGTGCCAGCAGTCGTGGACAGGGAAATCAGCCCCAGCATTTT
TRBV7-7	NA	NA	TRBJ2-7	CASSPIGGDYEQYF	TGTGCCAGCAGCCCTATCGGAGGGGACTACGAGCAGTACTTC
TRBV5-1	TRBD2	NA	TRBJ2-1	CASSATTSGGPYNEQFF	TGCGCCAGCAGCGCCACTACTAGCGGGGGCCCCTACAATGAGCAGTTCTTC
TRBV6-4	TRBD1	NA	TRBJ1-2	CASSETTTGPYGYTF	TGTGCCAGCAGTGAAACTACGACAGGGCCCTATGGCTACACCTTC
TRBV7-2	TRBD2	NA	TRBJ2-3	CASSPGTSGGTDTQYF	TGTGCCAGCAGCCCCGGGACTAGCGGGGGAACAGATACGCAGTATTTT
TRBV14	NA	many	TRBJ2-3	CASSSLIRMSF	TGTGCCAGCAGCTCCCTTATACGCATGAGTTTT
TRBV9	TRBD2	NA	TRBJ2-7	CASSASRGLADRSYEQYF	TGTGCCAGCAGCGCGAGCCGGGGACTAGCGGACCGCTCCTACGAGCAGTACTTC
TRBV28	NA	NA	TRBJ2-3	CASSEGGAYTDTQYF	TGTGCCAGCAGTGAGGGGGGGGCTTACACAGATACGCAGTATTTT
TRBV5-4	NA	few	TRBJ1-2	CASSPPGSNYGYTF	TGTGCCAGCAGCCCCCCGGGTAGCAACTATGGCTACACCTTC
TRBV10-3	NA	few	TRBJ1-1	CAISDLWPMNTEAFF	TGTGCCATCAGTGACCTTTGGCCCATGAACACTGAAGCTTTCTTT
TRBV9	TRBD1	few	TRBJ2-3	CASSLTGGAPGDTQYF	TGTGCCAGCAGCCTTACAGGGGGTGCCCCGGGGGATACGCAGTATTTT
TRBV5-6	NA	few	TRBJ1-6	CASSPVGGGNSPLHF	TGTGCCAGCAGCCCGGTAGGAGGTGGAAATTCACCCCTCCACTTT
TRBV6-1	NA	NA	TRBJ1-6	CASRDDSANSPLHF	TGTGCCAGCAGGGATGACAGCGCCAATTCACCCCTCCACTTT
TRBV7-3	NA	few	TRBJ2-1	CASSLSPIRTPSYNEQFF	TGTGCCAGCAGCTTAAGCCCCATCAGGACACCCTCCTACAATGAGCAGTTCTTC
TRBV7-9	TRBD1	NA	TRBJ1-2	CASTRDSLNYGYTF	TGTGCCAGCACCCGGGACAGCCTTAACTATGGCTACACCTTC
TRBV29-1	NA	once	TRBJ1-1	CSVELGVAFF	TGCAGCGTTGAACTCGGTGTGGCTTTCTTT
TRBV2	NA	NA	TRBJ1-5	CASSPDRHSNQPQHF	TGTGCCAGCAGCCCCGACAGGCATAGCAATCAGCCCCAGCATTTT
TRBV20-1	NA	few	TRBJ2-7	CSAENLYEQYF	TGCAGTGCTGAGAATCTCTACGAGCAGTACTTC
TRBV6-1	NA	NA	TRBJ1-1	CASTARTATEAFF	TGTGCCAGCACCGCCCGGACAGCCACTGAAGCTTTCTTT
TRBV6-1	TRBD2	NA	TRBJ2-5	CASSEGIVAGFETQYF	TGTGCCAGCAGTGAAGGAATAGTAGCGGGGTTCGAGACCCAGTACTTC
TRBV5-8	TRBD2	NA	TRBJ2-1	CASSLARGGFSYNEQFF	TGTGCCAGCAGCTTGGCTCGCGGGGGGTTCTCCTACAATGAGCAGTTCTTC
TRBV11-2	TRBD1	NA	TRBJ2-7	CASSARQGVRTYEQYF	TGTGCCAGCAGCGCCAGACAGGGCGTAAGAACCTACGAGCAGTACTTC
TRBV5-4	NA	NA	TRBJ1-6	CASSQPGWNSPLHF	TGTGCCAGCAGCCAACCAGGGTGGAATTCACCCCTCCACTTT
TRBV28	TRBD1	NA	TRBJ2-1	CASSLTGPLDNEQFF	TGTGCCAGCAGTTTGACAGGGCCCTTAGACAATGAGCAGTTCTTC
TRBV11-3	NA	few	TRBJ2-3	CASSTTGDTQYF	TGTGCCAGCAGCACGACAGGAGATACGCAGTATTTT
TRBV18	NA	few	TRBJ2-7	CASSPRETGSEQYF	TGTGCCAGCTCACCGCGTGAGACCGGGTCCGAGCAGTACTTC
TRBV4-1	TRBD1	NA	TRBJ2-7	CASSPQGGRSYEQYF	TGCGCCAGCAGTCCACAGGGGGGTCGGTCCTACGAGCAGTACTTC
TRBV2	NA	few	TRBJ1-2	CASRGEDYGYTF	TGTGCCAGCAGGGGGGAGGACTATGGCTACACCTTC
TRBV30	TRBD1	NA	TRBJ1-1	CAWSVQAGGWTEAFF	TGTGCCTGGAGTGTACAGGCAGGGGGCTGGACTGAAGCTTTCTTT
TRBV6-1	TRBD1	NA	TRBJ1-6	CASSEDGQGPHSPLHF	TGTGCCAGCAGTGAAGATGGACAGGGCCCTCATTCACCCCTCCACTTT
TRBV4-1	TRBD1	NA	TRBJ1-3	CASSLGQERNTIYF	TGCGCCAGCAGCCTAGGACAGGAAAGGAACACCATATATTTT